This T cell receptor beta chain was documented in a study of technical replicates of blood from several donors. The table came from immunoSEQ multiplex PCR; TCRdb's copy has only in-frame clones and leaves some out. The profile shows about 79,000 clones, around 92% of them singletons. This clone was found once. The germline V gene encodes CDR1 SGDLS and CDR2 YYNGEE. CDR3 length: 14 amino acids. Trimming cost V 7 bases and J 3 bases, with 16 bases left between them. This chain connects TRBV9 to TRBJ2-5, with a tentative D call TRBD2 (6 bases). This sequence originates from a human donor in good health. Some clones in this sample may be carry-over from other donors' samples. Sequenced sample: T cells isolated from PBMCs. Here the CDR3 DNA reads TGTGCCAGCGCGGGGCGAGGAGTGGAAGAGACCCAGTACTTC. Protein: CASAGRGVEETQYF.